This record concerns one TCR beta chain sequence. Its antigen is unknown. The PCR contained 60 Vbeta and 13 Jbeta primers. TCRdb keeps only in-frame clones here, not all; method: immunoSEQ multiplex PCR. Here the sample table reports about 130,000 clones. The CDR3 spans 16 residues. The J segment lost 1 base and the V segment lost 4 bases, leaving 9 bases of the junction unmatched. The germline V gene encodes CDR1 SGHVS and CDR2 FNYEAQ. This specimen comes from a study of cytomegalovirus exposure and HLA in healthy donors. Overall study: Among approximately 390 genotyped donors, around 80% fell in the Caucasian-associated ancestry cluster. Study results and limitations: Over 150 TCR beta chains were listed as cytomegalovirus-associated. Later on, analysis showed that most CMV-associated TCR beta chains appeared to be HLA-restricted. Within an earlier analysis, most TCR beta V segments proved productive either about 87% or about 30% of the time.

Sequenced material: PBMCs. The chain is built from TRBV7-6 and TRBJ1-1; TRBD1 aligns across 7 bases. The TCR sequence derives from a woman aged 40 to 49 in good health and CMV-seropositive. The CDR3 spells CASSSRTTGANTEAFF. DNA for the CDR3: TGTGCCAGCAGCTCGCGGACCACAGGGGCGAACACTGAAGCTTTCTTT.